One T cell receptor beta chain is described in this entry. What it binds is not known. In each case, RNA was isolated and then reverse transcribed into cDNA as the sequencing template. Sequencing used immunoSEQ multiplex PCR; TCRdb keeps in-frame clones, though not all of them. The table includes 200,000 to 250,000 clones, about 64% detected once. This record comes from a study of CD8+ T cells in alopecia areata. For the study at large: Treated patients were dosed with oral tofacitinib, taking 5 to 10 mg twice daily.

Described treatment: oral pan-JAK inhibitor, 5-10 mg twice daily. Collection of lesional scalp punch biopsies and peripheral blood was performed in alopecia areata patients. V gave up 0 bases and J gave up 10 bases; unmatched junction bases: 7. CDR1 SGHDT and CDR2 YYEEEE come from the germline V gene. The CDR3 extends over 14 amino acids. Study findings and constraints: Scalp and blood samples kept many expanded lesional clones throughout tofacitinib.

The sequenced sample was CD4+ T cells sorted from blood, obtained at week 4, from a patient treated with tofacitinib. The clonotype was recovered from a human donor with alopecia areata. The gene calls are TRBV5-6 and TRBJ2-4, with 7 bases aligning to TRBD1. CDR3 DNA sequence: TGTGCCAGCAGCTTGGGGGACAGAATGGGAATTCAGTACTTC. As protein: CASSLGDRMGIQYF.